Listed here is a single T cell receptor (beta chain). Antigen: not known. This record belongs to a study of radiation and T cells in renal cell carcinoma. Whole-study findings and limits: Pretreatment tumor biopsies were lacking, so baseline clonotypes are unknown. From baseline, blood top tumor clonotypes peaked at 2 weeks post-radiation.

TCRdb's table, derived via immunoSEQ multiplex PCR, lists solely in-frame clones and lacks some. Among about 22,000 clones listed, approximately 80% were seen once. The V gene lost 5 bases and the J gene lost 4 bases, with 9 bases spanning the gap. Germline CDR1 is SNHLY and CDR2 is FYNNEI. The CDR3 covers 12 residues. Described time point: baseline pretreatment blood. Documented treatment: 15 Gy SBRT to primary tumor, nephrectomy 4 weeks later. Radiation-treated patients gave blood at baseline, week 2 and week 4. Clear cell pathology was present in this patient's renal cell carcinoma. This sequence was found in a man between 60 and 75 years old with renal cell carcinoma. Material: blood, obtained from a patient whose treatment included radiotherapy and nephrectomy. The chain is built from TRBV2 and TRBJ2-7; D is uncertain. The CDR3 here is CASSYTEYEQYF. CDR3 nucleotides: TGTGCCAGCAGTTACACGGAGTACGAGCAGTACTTC. Full variable domain (missing parts from reference TRBV2 and TRBJ2-7): EPEVTQTPSHQVTQMGQEVILRCVPISNHLYFYWYRQILGQKVEFLVSFYNNEISEKSEIFDDQFSVERPDGSNFTLKIRSTKLEDSAMYFCASSYTEYEQYFGPGTRLTVT.